Shown below are 23 T cell receptor beta chains from a single sample sequenced in a study of metastatic and nonmetastatic thyroid tumors. Thyroid surgery was performed in patients who had received no treatment beforehand. TCRdb re-called clones from the PCR reads using MiXCR. The repertoire includes some 15,000 clones, around an eighth of them detected once, and around a sixth sits in the top ten. Input material: tumor tissue. Receptors originate from a female donor with papillary thyroid cancer or a benign thyroid nodule (not recorded which). Some clones in this sample may be carry-over from other donors' samples.

This clone was detected many times. V and J are TRBV10-1 and TRBJ2-7; tentatively, D is TRBD2 (6 bases). V lost 8 bases and J lost 0, with 11 bases in between. The CDR3 is 13 amino acids. Germline loops: CDR1 WNHNN, CDR2 SYGVQD (reference sequence). The CDR3 sequence: CASSGGNSYEQYF. Here the CDR3 DNA reads TGCGCCAGCTCTGGCGGGAACTCCTACGAGCAGTACTTC.

This clone was detected a few times. The gene calls are TRBV6-1 and TRBJ2-7; D might be TRBD2 (6 bases). CDR3 size: 14 residues. With 5 bases removed from V and 1 base from J, the gap between germline ends came to 12 bases. The germline gives CDR1 MNHNS, CDR2 SASEGT. CDR3 sequence (DNA): TGTGCCAGCAGTCCGGGACTTGCATCCTACGAGCAGTACTTC. Protein: CASSPGLASYEQYF.

This clone was recorded many times. This rearrangement joins TRBV7-9 to TRBJ2-2; D unresolved. The CDR3 extends over 15 amino acids. V shed 4 bases and J shed 5 bases, with 14 bases lying between them. Germline V lookup: CDR1 SEHNR, CDR2 FQNEAQ (reference sequence). The CDR3 here is CASSYFSERTGELFF. CDR3 nucleotide sequence: TGTGCCAGCAGCTATTTCAGTGAAAGGACCGGGGAGCTGTTTTTT.

This clone has at least ten counts. This chain joins TRBV29-1 and TRBJ1-4; D possibly corresponds to TRBD1 (5 bases). This CDR3 comprises 13 residues. The germline CDR1 and CDR2 sequences are SQVTM and ANQGSEA. Trimming stripped 6 bases from V and 8 bases from J, with 16 bases between. This chain's CDR3 is CSVEGGGREKLFF. In nucleotides, the CDR3 is TGCAGCGTCGAGGGTGGGGGAAGAGAAAAACTGTTTTTT.

In its sample, this clone was seen once. The V gene is TRBV6-1, the J gene TRBJ2-5; 11 bases are a match to TRBD1. Germline CDR1 MNHNS, CDR2 SASEGT. CDR3 length: 18 amino acids. V shed 1 base, J shed 4 bases, and the junction held 11 bases outside the gene matches. For the CDR3, the DNA is TGTGCCAGCAGTGAAGTGGGGACAGGGGGGGGGGGGAGAGAGACCCAGTACTTC. Translating gives CASSEVGTGGGGRETQYF.

This clone showed up just a few times. The rearrangement links TRBV7-3 to TRBJ2-1; unclear D gene. This CDR3 spans 12 amino acids. CDR1 and CDR2 from the germline V gene are SGHTA and FQGTGA. The V and J ends lost 5 bases and 7 bases respectively, with 9 bases between them. Here the CDR3 reads CASSLDQNEQFF. The CDR3 DNA is TGTGCCAGCAGCCTTGACCAGAATGAGCAGTTCTTC.

This clone was recorded at least ten times. This CDR3 is CASIGQKNTGELFF. CDR3 nucleotide sequence: TGTGCCAGCATTGGACAGAAAAACACCGGGGAGCTGTTTTTT. The chain recombines TRBV2 with TRBJ2-2; D might be TRBD1 (6 bases). This CDR3 has 14 residues. Germline CDR1 SNHLY, CDR2 FYNNEI. V was shortened by 7 bases and J by 2 bases, with 11 bases between the two germline ends.

At least ten counts were recorded for this clone. This chain links TRBV5-1 with TRBJ2-7; D tentatively reads TRBD1 or TRBD2 (5 bases each). Germline CDR1 and CDR2: SGHRS and YFSETQ. There are 14 residues in the CDR3. The ends were cut back, 0 bases at V and 2 bases at J, with 9 bases in the middle. The CDR3 loop reads CASSLGDGTYEQYF. The CDR3 DNA reads TGCGCCAGCAGCTTGGGGGACGGGACCTACGAGCAGTACTTC.

This clone was seen many times. The chain links TRBV6-2 or TRBV6-3 to TRBJ2-1; 9 nucleotides match TRBD2. CDR1 MNHEY and CDR2 SVGEGT come from the germline V gene. J was trimmed by 4 bases and V by 0 bases; bases with no gene match: 7. This CDR3 is built from 17 residues. CDR3 bases: TGTGCCAGCAGTTACTCTAATCCTAGCGGGATTTACAATGAGCAGTTCTTC. Protein: CASSYSNPSGIYNEQFF.

This clone was seen only a few times. Since a much larger clone is just one base distant, this may be a read error. The sample holds other DNA sequences that translate to the same CDR3. The chain couples TRBV6-2 or TRBV6-3 to TRBJ2-1; unclear D gene. The CDR3 spans 16 residues. Trimming stripped 0 bases from V and 4 bases from J, with 13 bases between. CDR1 and CDR2 from the germline V gene are MNHEY and SVGEGT. As DNA, the CDR3 is TGTGCCAGCAGTTACTCGCTTCGGCTTACTTACAATGAGCAGTTCTTC. Protein product: CASSYSLRLTYNEQFF.

The sample holds many counts of this clone. The chain combines TRBV6-1 with TRBJ1-3; no firm D call. This CDR3 comprises 17 residues. The ends were cut back, 2 bases at V and 0 bases at J, with 14 bases in the middle. Germline V gene lookup returns CDR1 MNHNS and CDR2 SASEGT. The CDR3 is CASSESLQTYSGNTIYF. The CDR3 DNA sequence: TGTGCCAGCAGTGAAAGTCTCCAGACGTACTCTGGAAACACCATATATTTT.

Many counts were recorded for this clone. V gene TRBV12-3 or TRBV12-4 combines with J gene TRBJ2-2, with 7 bases fitting TRBD1. V lost 4 bases and J lost 3; bases outside the gene matches: 2. This CDR3 comprises 14 residues. The CDR3 loop reads CASSSTGYTGELFF. CDR3 nucleotides: TGTGCCAGCAGTTCGACAGGGTACACCGGGGAGCTGTTTTTT.

This clone was counted many times. The gene calls are TRBV20-1 and TRBJ2-3; 11 bases map to TRBD2. The CDR3 has 16 amino acids. CDR1 is DFQATT, CDR2 SNEGSKA, per germline (reference sequence). V lost 4 bases to trimming and J lost 0 bases; unmatched junction nucleotides: 6. The CDR3 bases are TGCAGTGCTATGGGACTAGCGGAGACTAGCACAGATACGCAGTATTTT. Protein sequence: CSAMGLAETSTDTQYF.

Worth noting for this clone: Other DNA sequences in the same sample also yield this CDR3. The chain has TRBV6-1 and TRBJ2-1; no definite D call. V lost 6 bases to trimming and J lost 8 bases, with 20 bases between them. Germline lookup yields CDR1 MNHNS and CDR2 SASEGT. The CDR3 is 15 amino acids. The CDR3 spells CASRPRTTTPYEQFF. The CDR3 nucleotides read TGTGCCAGCAGACCCCGGACGACCACTCCGTATGAGCAGTTCTTC.

In this sample, this clone turned up many times. This chain links TRBV18 with TRBJ2-7; a possible D gene is TRBD1 (7 bases). V gave up 3 bases and J gave up 2 bases, with 11 bases separating them. Germline loops: CDR1 KGHSH, CDR2 LQKENI. This CDR3 region has 14 residues. The CDR3 coding sequence is TGTGCCAGCTCACCGTTCAGGGGGGCCTACGAGCAGTACTTC. Protein: CASSPFRGAYEQYF. Supplemented by reference TRBV18 and TRBJ2-7, the full variable domain reads NAGVMQNPRHLVRRRGQEARLRCSPMKGHSHVYWYRQLPEEGLKFMVYLQKENIIDESGMPKERFSAEFPKEGPSILRIQQVVRGDSAAYFCASSPFRGAYEQYFGPGTRLTVT.

This clone was counted many times. The J gene is TRBJ2-3, the V gene TRBV2; 11 bases match TRBD2. Trimming cost V 6 bases and J 2 bases; bases outside gene matches: 7. The CDR3 sequence is 16 residues long. Germline CDR1 reads SNHLY; CDR2 reads FYNNEI. In nucleotides, the CDR3 is TGTGCCAGCAGCTCGACTAGCGGGGTATTCACAGATACGCAGTATTTT. Its protein product is CASSSTSGVFTDTQYF.

This clone has a count of ten or more. The rearrangement uses TRBV5-1 and TRBJ2-1; D is ambiguous. Trimming removed 7 bases from V and 6 bases from J, with 11 bases in between. Germline lookup yields CDR1 SGHRS and CDR2 YFSETQ. The CDR3 runs to 12 residues. This chain's CDR3 is CASRSRLNEQFF. The CDR3 DNA follows: TGCGCCAGCCGTTCCAGGCTCAATGAGCAGTTCTTC.

This clone was counted a few times. The V and J genes are TRBV6-1 and TRBJ1-1; TRBD1 agrees at 8 bases. The CDR3 is 13 amino acids. V dropped 5 bases and J dropped 8; count of bases not matched to a gene: 7. CDR1 and CDR2 from the germline V gene are MNHNS and SASEGT. The CDR3 coding sequence is TGTGCCAGCAGTCTAGTCCGGGACAGGGAAGCTTTCTTT. Its translation is CASSLVRDREAFF.

At least ten counts were recorded for this clone. A single base separates this from a much larger clone, so it may be a read error. The identical CDR3 is also encoded by other nucleotide sequences in the sample. The rearrangement uses TRBV3-1 and TRBJ2-3; 7 bases fit TRBD2. The CDR3 contains 16 residues. Germline V CDR1 and CDR2: LGHDT, YNNKEL (reference sequence). CDR3 loop: CASSQAGLAVTDTQYF. The CDR3 DNA sequence: TGCGCCAGCAGCCAAGCGGGTCTAGCGGTAACAGATACGCAGTATTTT.

The J gene is TRBJ1-5, the V gene TRBV6-2 or TRBV6-3; possible D gene TRBD1, 5 bases. This CDR3 spans 15 amino acids. Trimming stripped 2 bases from V and 6 bases from J, with 14 bases between. Germline V gives CDR1 MNHEY, CDR2 SVGEGT. This chain's CDR3 is CASSYRPDGAQPQHF. DNA of the CDR3: TGTGCCAGCAGTTACAGACCTGATGGGGCTCAGCCCCAGCATTTT.

V usage is TRBV28 and J usage is TRBJ2-7; no clear D. The ends were cut back, 8 bases at V and 2 bases at J, with 19 bases in the middle. The CDR3 is 15 residues long. Germline CDR1 reads MDHEN; CDR2 reads SYDVKM. The CDR3, as DNA: TGTGCCAGCTGTCCCCACATGGGCATGGCCTACGAGCAGTACTTC. This gives the protein CASCPHMGMAYEQYF.

Relative to its sample, this clone is medium-sized. The J gene is TRBJ2-7, the V gene TRBV5-1, with 7 bases lining up with TRBD1. This CDR3 has 14 residues. J was trimmed by 3 bases and V by 1 base; bases with no gene match: 4. CDR1 and CDR2 (germline): SGHRS, YFSETQ. The CDR3 bases are TGCGCCAGCAGCTTGAGGGGACAGCTCTACGAGCAGTACTTC. The encoded protein is CASSLRGQLYEQYF.

In its sample, this clone was seen a few times. A much larger clone differs by one base, so this may be a read error. Because the CDR3 is missing its conserved closing phenylalanine or tryptophan, this is likely a read error. This chain links TRBV20-1 with TRBJ2-3; D is ambiguous. The CDR3 consists of 11 residues. Trimming removed 5 bases at V and 9 bases at J, with 12 bases between. Germline CDR1 and CDR2: DFQATT and SNEGSKA (reference sequence). CDR3 protein: CSAPPPVTQYS. The CDR3 DNA sequence: TGCAGTGCTCCACCGCCTGTCACGCAGTATTCT.